This T cell receptor (beta chain) was found in a study of blood T cell repertoires in COVID-19. The assay was immunoSEQ multiplex PCR, and TCRdb's table has in-frame clones only and misses some. The table lists fewer than 150,000 clones, roughly 86% of them singletons. Germline V gene data show CDR1 as DFQATT and CDR2 as SNEGSKA (reference sequence). V shed 3 bases and J shed 1 base, with 4 bases lying between them. The CDR3 is made up of 12 amino acids. The specimen was peripheral blood. The clonotype was recovered from a man aged 50-60 years with active or convalescent COVID-19. The chain links TRBV20-1 to TRBJ2-1; D remains unclear. CDR3 sequence reads: CSASTSYNEQFF. The CDR3 nucleotides are TGCAGTGCTAGTACATCCTACAATGAGCAGTTCTTC.